This is a list of T cell receptor beta chains from one sample in a study of monozygotic twins with inflammatory bowel disease. TCRdb reanalyzed the 5' RACE reads, giving one entry per CDR3 protein sequence and no DNA. The sample data list tens of thousands of distinct CDR3 sequences. Sequences were obtained from blood. These receptors were obtained from a human donor with ulcerative colitis or Crohn's disease, or a healthy co-twin of an affected twin (not recorded which). The CDR3 runs from the conserved cysteine through the conserved F or W.

V gene	CDR3 length	J gene	CDR3 protein
TRBV12-3/TRBV12-4	20	TRBJ1-3	CASSFRSLLGGLSSGNTIYF
TRBV20-1	14	TRBJ1-3	CSAVGWASGNTIYF
TRBV5-6	14	TRBJ2-5	CASSLSRGTETQYF
TRBV29-1	14	TRBJ2-3	CSAPGQGYTDTLYF
TRBV7-9	12	TRBJ2-7	CASSSADRVQRF
TRBV20-1	13	TRBJ2-7	CSAVGLADYEQYF
TRBV5-1	15	TRBJ2-7	CASRPSSQGTYEQYF
TRBV6-5	14	TRBJ2-1	CASSLTSGVNEQFF
TRBV18	13	TRBJ1-2	CASSPARLNGYTF
TRBV7-8	15	TRBJ1-1	CASSLLTGIATEAFF
TRBV5-1	14	TRBJ2-7	CASSTSVFLNEQYF
TRBV9	14	TRBJ1-1	CASSGGRKGTEAFF
TRBV6-5	13	TRBJ2-6	CASVGGGANVLTF
TRBV7-2	17	TRBJ1-3	CASSLGFGRGGRNTIYF
TRBV5-1	16	TRBJ2-5	CASSLAGGSTQETQYF
TRBV20-1	14	TRBJ2-3	CSANPAGGTDTQYF
TRBV6-1	14	TRBJ2-6	CASTDLPGANVLTF
TRBV3-1	14	TRBJ1-2	CASSPRTDNYGYTF
TRBV2	13	TRBJ1-2	CASSEIAAGGYTF
TRBV13	14	TRBJ1-4	CASSLRDRDEKLFF
TRBV9	13	TRBJ2-7	CASSPYAGNEQYF
TRBV7-2	13	TRBJ2-3	CASSQAGTDTQYF
TRBV7-2	13	TRBJ1-5	CASSPDADQPQHF
TRBV19	15	TRBJ2-7	CASSTGEPGGYEQYF
TRBV7-8	15	TRBJ2-5	CASSSFSGRLETQYF
TRBV5-5	14	TRBJ2-3	CASTPGQVTDTQYF
TRBV20-1	12	TRBJ2-3	CSARDGRDTQYF
TRBV5-1	14	TRBJ1-1	CASTGQGALKGAFF
TRBV7-9	14	TRBJ1-1	CASSRQGARTEAFF
TRBV27	14	TRBJ2-1	CASRRRGSYNEQFF
TRBV6-6	14	TRBJ1-5	CASSYGGGNQPQHF
TRBV6-1	14	TRBJ2-2	CASTQTGVAGELFF
TRBV5-6	15	TRBJ1-1	CASSPNLIGYTEAFF
TRBV20-1	13	TRBJ2-6	CSAGSGGANVLTF
TRBV19	15	TRBJ1-3	CASRLDVRSGNTIYF
TRBV6-5	16	TRBJ1-6	CASSYSTTGKNSPLHF
TRBV20-1	16	TRBJ2-6	CSARGGGLSGANVLTF
TRBV6-5	16	TRBJ1-5	CASSYSGPYSNQPQHF
TRBV14	13	TRBJ2-5	CASSHGIQETQYF
TRBV6-5	14	TRBJ2-3	CASSWGQGAYTQYF
TRBV15	20	TRBJ2-2	CATSRDTTQRDRSNTGELFF
TRBV5-1	15	TRBJ2-2	CASSDYRGGTGELFF
TRBV5-5	16	TRBJ2-1	CASRPSSGGVYNEQFF
TRBV5-1	15	TRBJ2-7	CASGPLAGGPYEQYF
TRBV29-1	11	TRBJ2-2	CSVGDTGELFF
TRBV7-2	15	TRBJ1-1	CASSPRGQGNTEAFF